This T cell receptor beta chain was recovered during a study of shared clonotypes between healthy human individuals. The V gene's germline CDR1 is SGHVS and CDR2 FQNEAQ. V was pared by 2 bases and J by 6 bases, with 17 bases between. The CDR3 is 16 amino acids. Method: immunoSEQ multiplex PCR; TCRdb's copy keeps in-frame clones and lacks some. The sample comprises about 2.4 million clones, more than 80% of which are singletons, and around 0.14% rests with the top ten. The sample holds a few counts of this clone. The material sequenced was naive CD4+ T cells sorted from blood. The sample's subset: CD45RA+ positively selected. The sequence was collected from a man aged 18 to 30 in good health. V is TRBV7-8 and J is TRBJ2-1; D uncertain. This chain's CDR3 is CASSLKIGTLANEQFF. The CDR3 region has the DNA TGTGCCAGCAGCTTAAAGATAGGTACACTCGCCAATGAGCAGTTCTTC.